This TCR beta chain was sequenced in a study of T cell repertoires in cytomegalovirus infection. Study overall: Matching HLA type, along with CMV infection, was indicated by public TCR beta signatures.

TCRdb redid the calling of the reads with MiXCR, one entry per CDR3 protein. The repertoire has hundreds of thousands of distinct CDR3 sequences, approximately 42% of them found once; the top ten carry around 45%. This clonotype was counted between two and nine times. Its antigen is still unknown. Germline assignment: CDR1 MNHEY and CDR2 SVGAGI. The CDR3 extends over 15 amino acids. V lost 0 bases, J lost 5 bases, and 10 bases lay in between. General study findings and limits: The cumulative frequency of public TCR beta families distinguished individuals who carried CMV together with the relevant HLA.

The sample here was cultured PBMCs, taken from culture after CMV antigen stimulation. The source is a human donor in good health (CMV status not recorded). Some clones in this sample may be carry-over from other donors' samples. The chain links TRBV6-5 to TRBJ1-4; D call uncertain. The CDR3 is CASSYSGRPNEKLFF. The CDR3 bases are TGTGCCAGCAGTTACTCCGGCAGGCCCAATGAAAAACTGTTTTTT.